Listed below are T cell receptor beta chains from one sample, sequenced in a study of blood T cell repertoires in COVID-19. Measured with immunoSEQ multiplex PCR; TCRdb has only the in-frame clones, and not every one. Of 150,000 to 200,000 clones in the sample, roughly four fifths were seen once. Source material: peripheral blood. The receptors were gathered from a man aged 60-69 years with active or convalescent COVID-19. CDR3s include the opening cysteine and the closing phenylalanine or tryptophan. The order of the fields is J gene, D gene, V gene, clone size, CDR3 DNA, CDR3 protein. The D gene is left open where the match is weak. Clone size is shown for a subset of rows, as once, few, many or a class of expanded clone.

J gene: TRBJ2-7; D gene: -; V gene: TRBV19; clone size: few; CDR3 DNA: TGTGCCAGTAGCGCTAGCGTAACCTCCTACGAGCAGTACTTC; CDR3 protein: CASSASVTSYEQYF
J gene: TRBJ2-3; D gene: TRBD2; V gene: TRBV3-1/TRBV3-2; clone size: -; CDR3 DNA: TGTGCCAGCAGCCAAGATACAAAAGGCGGGGGGGTTACAGATACGCAGTATTTT; CDR3 protein: CASSQDTKGGGVTDTQYF
J gene: TRBJ2-3; D gene: TRBD1; V gene: TRBV5-1; clone size: -; CDR3 DNA: TGCGCCAGCAGCTCTCCGGGACAGAGCACAGATACGCAGTATTTT; CDR3 protein: CASSSPGQSTDTQYF
J gene: TRBJ1-2; D gene: TRBD1; V gene: TRBV28; clone size: few; CDR3 DNA: TGTGCCAGCAGTTTAACAGGGGGGAACTATGGCTACACCTTC; CDR3 protein: CASSLTGGNYGYTF
J gene: TRBJ1-4; D gene: -; V gene: TRBV6-5; clone size: -; CDR3 DNA: TGTGCCAGCAGTCCAGGGATAGCTAATGAAAAACTGTTTTTT; CDR3 protein: CASSPGIANEKLFF
J gene: TRBJ2-7; D gene: TRBD2; V gene: TRBV27; clone size: -; CDR3 DNA: TGTGCCAGCAGCGGACTAGCGGGGGGGACTTCCTACGAGCAGTACTTC; CDR3 protein: CASSGLAGGTSYEQYF
J gene: TRBJ2-3; D gene: TRBD2; V gene: TRBV19; clone size: -; CDR3 DNA: TGTGCCAGTAAAGCTAGCGGGGGCCCTCGCACAGATACGCAGTATTTT; CDR3 protein: CASKASGGPRTDTQYF
J gene: TRBJ1-2; D gene: -; V gene: TRBV5-5; clone size: many; CDR3 DNA: TGTGCCAGCAGCTTGGGCGGGGGGAGTAACTATGGCTACACCTTC; CDR3 protein: CASSLGGGSNYGYTF
J gene: TRBJ1-4; D gene: TRBD1; V gene: TRBV19; clone size: -; CDR3 DNA: TGTGCCAGTAGCGACAACAGGGGGAATGAAAAACTGTTTTTT; CDR3 protein: CASSDNRGNEKLFF
J gene: TRBJ1-2; D gene: -; V gene: TRBV21-1; clone size: -; CDR3 DNA: TGTGCCAGCAGCAAAGAGTTGATTCAATGGGACAGGGGCCTTCGGGGCTACACCTTC; CDR3 protein: CASSKELIQWDRGLRGYTF
J gene: TRBJ1-2; D gene: -; V gene: TRBV21-1; clone size: -; CDR3 DNA: TGTGCCAGCAGCAAAAGGACAGGGAATGGCTACACCTTC; CDR3 protein: CASSKRTGNGYTF
J gene: TRBJ2-2; D gene: TRBD2; V gene: TRBV5-1; clone size: -; CDR3 DNA: TGCGCCAGCAGCTCCGGACTAGCGGGAGGCACCGGGGAGCTGTTTTTT; CDR3 protein: CASSSGLAGGTGELFF
J gene: TRBJ1-3; D gene: TRBD1; V gene: TRBV9; clone size: few; CDR3 DNA: TGTGCCAGCAGCCGGGACAGGCAACTTTACTCTGGAAACACCATATATTTT; CDR3 protein: CASSRDRQLYSGNTIYF
J gene: TRBJ1-1; D gene: -; V gene: TRBV11-2; clone size: -; CDR3 DNA: TGTGCCAGTACCAATCAGGCCGGGGTAAGAGAAGCTTTCTTT; CDR3 protein: CASTNQAGVREAFF
J gene: TRBJ2-5; D gene: TRBD1; V gene: TRBV24-1; clone size: -; CDR3 DNA: TGTGCCACCAGTGACCGCTTGACAGGGGGGAAGGAGACCCAGTACTTC; CDR3 protein: CATSDRLTGGKETQYF
J gene: TRBJ2-2; D gene: TRBD1; V gene: TRBV28; clone size: -; CDR3 DNA: TGTGCCAGCAGTTCATCCTCCTGGGACAGGTACGACGCGAACACCGGGGAGCTGTTTTTT; CDR3 protein: CASSSSSWDRYDANTGELFF
J gene: TRBJ2-7; D gene: TRBD1; V gene: TRBV7-4; clone size: many; CDR3 DNA: TGTGCCAGCAGCTTAGTCGCAGGGGGCCCATACGAGCAGTACTTC; CDR3 protein: CASSLVAGGPYEQYF
J gene: TRBJ2-7; D gene: -; V gene: TRBV7-9; clone size: -; CDR3 DNA: TGTGCCAGCAGCCAAGACAACTCCTACGAGCAGTACTTC; CDR3 protein: CASSQDNSYEQYF
J gene: TRBJ1-1; D gene: -; V gene: TRBV4-2; clone size: -; CDR3 DNA: TGTGCCAGCAGCCCAAAATTCTCGGACGGCCAGAGGAGGATGAACACTGAAGCTTTCTTT; CDR3 protein: CASSPKFSDGQRRMNTEAFF
J gene: TRBJ1-4; D gene: TRBD1; V gene: TRBV2; clone size: -; CDR3 DNA: TGTGCCAGCAGTCAGGGGGCTGTATGGGAAAAACTGTTTTTT; CDR3 protein: CASSQGAVWEKLFF
J gene: TRBJ2-3; D gene: -; V gene: TRBV19; clone size: -; CDR3 DNA: TGTGCCAGTAGACCGGGTTTCACAGGGCTGTCAGATACGCAGTATTTT; CDR3 protein: CASRPGFTGLSDTQYF
J gene: TRBJ2-5; D gene: -; V gene: TRBV15; clone size: -; CDR3 DNA: TGTGCCACCAGCAGAGGGAGAGCAAAAGAGACCCAGTACTTC; CDR3 protein: CATSRGRAKETQYF
J gene: TRBJ2-1; D gene: TRBD2; V gene: TRBV28; clone size: -; CDR3 DNA: TGTGCCAGCAGTTCGGGAAGGGCGGGAGGTGGCAATGAGCAGTTCTTC; CDR3 protein: CASSSGRAGGGNEQFF
J gene: TRBJ2-7; D gene: TRBD1; V gene: TRBV10-1; clone size: -; CDR3 DNA: TGCGCCAGCCAAGGACAGGGAAACTACGAGCAGTACTTC; CDR3 protein: CASQGQGNYEQYF
J gene: TRBJ1-2; D gene: TRBD1; V gene: TRBV4-1; clone size: -; CDR3 DNA: TGCGCCAGCAGCCAAGATACGGACAGGGTCGAAGGCTACACCTTC; CDR3 protein: CASSQDTDRVEGYTF
J gene: TRBJ2-3; D gene: -; V gene: TRBV5-4; clone size: -; CDR3 DNA: TGTGCCAGCAGCCTTGGTTCTACCCGCACAGATACGCAGTATTTT; CDR3 protein: CASSLGSTRTDTQYF
J gene: TRBJ2-5; D gene: -; V gene: TRBV24-1; clone size: -; CDR3 DNA: TGTGCCACCAGTGATTCCCGGGGAGAGACCCAGTACTTC; CDR3 protein: CATSDSRGETQYF
J gene: TRBJ2-5; D gene: TRBD2; V gene: TRBV24-1; clone size: -; CDR3 DNA: TGTGCCACCAGTGATCCTAGCGGGGTCCAAGAGACCCAGTACTTC; CDR3 protein: CATSDPSGVQETQYF
J gene: TRBJ1-2; D gene: -; V gene: TRBV6-6; clone size: -; CDR3 DNA: TGTGCCAGCATCCCAGGACTGGGGGGCTATGGCTACACCTTC; CDR3 protein: CASIPGLGGYGYTF
J gene: TRBJ1-1; D gene: -; V gene: TRBV2; clone size: -; CDR3 DNA: TGTGCCAGCGGGCTTAATTGGGCTTGGAACACTGAAGCTTTCTTT; CDR3 protein: CASGLNWAWNTEAFF
J gene: TRBJ2-1; D gene: -; V gene: TRBV5-4; clone size: -; CDR3 DNA: TGTGCCAGCAGCTTAGGAGCGGGCTACTACAATGAGCAGTTCTTC; CDR3 protein: CASSLGAGYYNEQFF